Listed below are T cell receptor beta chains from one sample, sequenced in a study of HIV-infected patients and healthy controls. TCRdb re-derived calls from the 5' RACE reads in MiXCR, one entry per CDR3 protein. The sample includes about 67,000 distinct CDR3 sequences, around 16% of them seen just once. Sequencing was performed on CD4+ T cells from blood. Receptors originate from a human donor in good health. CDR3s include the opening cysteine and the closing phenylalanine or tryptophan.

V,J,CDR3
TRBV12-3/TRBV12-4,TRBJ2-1,CASRTTSFGEQFF
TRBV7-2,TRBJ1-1,CASSLTGLMNTEAFF
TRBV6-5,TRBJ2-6,CATRPSGANVLTF
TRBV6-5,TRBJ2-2,CASIKGGTGELFF
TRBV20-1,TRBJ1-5,CSARLSQGDQPQHF
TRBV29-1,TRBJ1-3,CSTYLDGSGNTIYF
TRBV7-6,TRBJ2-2,CASSLVAGTLGTGELFF
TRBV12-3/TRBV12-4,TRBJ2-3,CASSPGEGPTDTQYF
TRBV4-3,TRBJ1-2,CASSQESGGYGYTF
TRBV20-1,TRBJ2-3,CAKTGSGPTDTQYF
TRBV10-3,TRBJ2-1,CAISESNWDRGFF
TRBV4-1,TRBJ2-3,CASSQTAGAHRYTDTQYF
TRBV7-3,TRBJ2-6,CASRLGHSGANVLTF
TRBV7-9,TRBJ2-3,CASSASDTASTDTQYF
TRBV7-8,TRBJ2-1,CASSQTRRTYNEQFF
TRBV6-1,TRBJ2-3,CASSEGGGADTQYF
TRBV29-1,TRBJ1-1,CSVILQGRNTEAFF
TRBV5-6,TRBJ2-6,CASSRKGEGRFGSGANVLTF
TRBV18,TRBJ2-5,CASSPRLETQYF
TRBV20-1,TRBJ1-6,CSAVHRGANSPLHF
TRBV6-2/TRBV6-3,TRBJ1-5,CASSSHGGQPQHF
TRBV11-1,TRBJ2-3,CASSLNSGLRTDTQYF
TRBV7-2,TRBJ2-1,CASSSPTSGSLYNEQFF
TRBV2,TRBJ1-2,CASSVDRLGYGYTF
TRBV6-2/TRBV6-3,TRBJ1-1,CASREKGRNIEAFF
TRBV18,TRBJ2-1,CASSQQDFSYNEQFF
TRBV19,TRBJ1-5,CASKRFRNGNQPQHF